The 16 T cell receptor beta chains listed next were all sequenced from one sample in a study of monozygotic twins with inflammatory bowel disease. From its re-call of the 5' RACE reads, TCRdb lists each CDR3 protein once, without DNA. The sample table includes around 410,000 distinct CDR3 sequences. Sequencing was carried out using blood. These receptors came from a human donor with ulcerative colitis or Crohn's disease, or a healthy co-twin of an affected twin (not recorded which).

The chain uses TRBV12-3 or TRBV12-4 and TRBJ2-2; TCRdb outputs TRBD1, but without DNA this stays unchecked. The CDR3 runs 11 residues. The CDR3 loop is CASRTWGQLFF.

The chain recombines TRBV29-1 with TRBJ1-1; TCRdb's assignment of TRBD1 cannot be checked, as there is no DNA. In germline, CDR1 is SQVTM, CDR2 ANQGSEA. The CDR3 totals 15 residues. CDR3 amino acids: CSVEPGLHRDTEAFF.

The chain employs TRBV20-1 and TRBJ2-3; TCRdb designates TRBD2, a call that cannot be tested without DNA. The CDR3 consists of 14 residues. Germline V CDR1 and CDR2: DFQATT, SNEGSKA (reference sequence). The CDR3 loop is CSASVGGRTDTQYF.

V usage is TRBV7-9 and J usage is TRBJ2-1; TCRdb lists TRBD2, though no DNA is available to test this call. CDR3 length equals 16 residues. The germline V gene encodes CDR1 SEHNR and CDR2 FQNEAQ (reference sequence). The CDR3: CASSRGLAGGPMVQFF.

The J gene is TRBJ2-3, the V gene TRBV7-2; TCRdb lists TRBD2, though no DNA is available to test this call. Germline CDR1 is SGHTA and CDR2 is FQGNSA. The CDR3 runs to 17 residues. The CDR3 reads CASSPGTSDWFTDTQYF. The variable domain in full, with the rest retrieved from reference TRBV7-2 and TRBJ2-3, is GAGVSQSPSNKVTEKGKDVELRCDPISGHTALYWYRQSLGQGLEFLIYFQGNSAPDKSGLPSDRFSAERTGGSVSTLTIQRTQQEDSAVYLCASSPGTSDWFTDTQYFGPGTRLTVL.

The CDR3 is CASSLAVTPYGYTF. The chain is built from TRBV7-2 and TRBJ1-2. CDR1 is SGHTA, CDR2 FQGNSA, per germline. The CDR3 sequence is 14 residues long. Filled out from reference TRBV7-2 and TRBJ1-2, the complete variable domain reads GAGVSQSPSNKVTEKGKDVELRCDPISGHTALYWYRQSLGQGLEFLIYFQGNSAPDKSGLPSDRFSAERTGGSVSTLTIQRTQQEDSAVYLCASSLAVTPYGYTFGSGTRLTVV.

This chain uses TRBV6-2 or TRBV6-3 with TRBJ2-3; TCRdb's D call, TRBD2, is unchecked because there is no DNA. In germline, CDR1 is MNHEY, CDR2 SVGEGT. There are 17 residues in the CDR3. The CDR3 spells CASSYSPSGSSTDTQYF.

The gene calls are TRBV12-3 or TRBV12-4 and TRBJ1-4; TCRdb names TRBD1, which stays unverified in the absence of DNA. CDR3 size: 16 residues. The chain's CDR3 is CASSSWGRGPEEKLFF.

V and J are TRBV10-3 and TRBJ1-1; TCRdb proposes TRBD1, but this gene call is untestable without DNA. CDR1 and CDR2 (germline): ENHRY, SYGVKD. This CDR3 is built from 13 residues. The chain's CDR3 is CAISGARETEAFF.

The rearrangement uses TRBV6-2 or TRBV6-3 and TRBJ1-1. This CDR3 contains 12 residues. CDR1 is MNHEY and CDR2 is SVGEGT in the germline V gene. This CDR3 is CASSYEWAEAFF.

The chain employs TRBV6-1 and TRBJ1-2. Germline lookup yields CDR1 MNHNS and CDR2 SASEGT. This CDR3 has 15 amino acids. The chain's CDR3 is CASISTSTGFYGYTF.

The chain uses TRBV18 and TRBJ1-1; TCRdb's assignment of TRBD1 cannot be checked, as there is no DNA. The CDR3 is made up of 14 amino acids. Germline values: CDR1 KGHSH, CDR2 LQKENI. CDR3: CASSDPGHPPEAFF.

The chain has TRBV11-2 and TRBJ1-2. The CDR3 is 13 amino acids. Germline assignment: CDR1 SGHAT and CDR2 FQNNGV. The CDR3 here is CASSSTGLSGYTF.

The chain couples TRBV5-5 to TRBJ2-1; TCRdb selects TRBD1, and the lack of DNA leaves this call unchecked. The CDR3 length is 16 residues. From germline, CDR1 is SGHKS and CDR2 YYEKEE (reference sequence). CDR3 sequence: CASSRNLDRAVNEQFF.

This chain uses TRBV29-1 with TRBJ2-3; with no DNA, the TCRdb D assignment of TRBD2 cannot be verified. Germline V gives CDR1 SQVTM, CDR2 ANQGSEA. The length of the CDR3 is 16 residues. This chain's CDR3 is CSSTSGRMGSTDTQYF.

The chain links TRBV6-1 to TRBJ1-1; checking the TCRdb D call of TRBD1 is not possible without DNA. CDR1 and CDR2 from the germline V gene are MNHNS and SASEGT. This CDR3 has 15 amino acids. The CDR3 region is CASSPVGQGGTEAFF.